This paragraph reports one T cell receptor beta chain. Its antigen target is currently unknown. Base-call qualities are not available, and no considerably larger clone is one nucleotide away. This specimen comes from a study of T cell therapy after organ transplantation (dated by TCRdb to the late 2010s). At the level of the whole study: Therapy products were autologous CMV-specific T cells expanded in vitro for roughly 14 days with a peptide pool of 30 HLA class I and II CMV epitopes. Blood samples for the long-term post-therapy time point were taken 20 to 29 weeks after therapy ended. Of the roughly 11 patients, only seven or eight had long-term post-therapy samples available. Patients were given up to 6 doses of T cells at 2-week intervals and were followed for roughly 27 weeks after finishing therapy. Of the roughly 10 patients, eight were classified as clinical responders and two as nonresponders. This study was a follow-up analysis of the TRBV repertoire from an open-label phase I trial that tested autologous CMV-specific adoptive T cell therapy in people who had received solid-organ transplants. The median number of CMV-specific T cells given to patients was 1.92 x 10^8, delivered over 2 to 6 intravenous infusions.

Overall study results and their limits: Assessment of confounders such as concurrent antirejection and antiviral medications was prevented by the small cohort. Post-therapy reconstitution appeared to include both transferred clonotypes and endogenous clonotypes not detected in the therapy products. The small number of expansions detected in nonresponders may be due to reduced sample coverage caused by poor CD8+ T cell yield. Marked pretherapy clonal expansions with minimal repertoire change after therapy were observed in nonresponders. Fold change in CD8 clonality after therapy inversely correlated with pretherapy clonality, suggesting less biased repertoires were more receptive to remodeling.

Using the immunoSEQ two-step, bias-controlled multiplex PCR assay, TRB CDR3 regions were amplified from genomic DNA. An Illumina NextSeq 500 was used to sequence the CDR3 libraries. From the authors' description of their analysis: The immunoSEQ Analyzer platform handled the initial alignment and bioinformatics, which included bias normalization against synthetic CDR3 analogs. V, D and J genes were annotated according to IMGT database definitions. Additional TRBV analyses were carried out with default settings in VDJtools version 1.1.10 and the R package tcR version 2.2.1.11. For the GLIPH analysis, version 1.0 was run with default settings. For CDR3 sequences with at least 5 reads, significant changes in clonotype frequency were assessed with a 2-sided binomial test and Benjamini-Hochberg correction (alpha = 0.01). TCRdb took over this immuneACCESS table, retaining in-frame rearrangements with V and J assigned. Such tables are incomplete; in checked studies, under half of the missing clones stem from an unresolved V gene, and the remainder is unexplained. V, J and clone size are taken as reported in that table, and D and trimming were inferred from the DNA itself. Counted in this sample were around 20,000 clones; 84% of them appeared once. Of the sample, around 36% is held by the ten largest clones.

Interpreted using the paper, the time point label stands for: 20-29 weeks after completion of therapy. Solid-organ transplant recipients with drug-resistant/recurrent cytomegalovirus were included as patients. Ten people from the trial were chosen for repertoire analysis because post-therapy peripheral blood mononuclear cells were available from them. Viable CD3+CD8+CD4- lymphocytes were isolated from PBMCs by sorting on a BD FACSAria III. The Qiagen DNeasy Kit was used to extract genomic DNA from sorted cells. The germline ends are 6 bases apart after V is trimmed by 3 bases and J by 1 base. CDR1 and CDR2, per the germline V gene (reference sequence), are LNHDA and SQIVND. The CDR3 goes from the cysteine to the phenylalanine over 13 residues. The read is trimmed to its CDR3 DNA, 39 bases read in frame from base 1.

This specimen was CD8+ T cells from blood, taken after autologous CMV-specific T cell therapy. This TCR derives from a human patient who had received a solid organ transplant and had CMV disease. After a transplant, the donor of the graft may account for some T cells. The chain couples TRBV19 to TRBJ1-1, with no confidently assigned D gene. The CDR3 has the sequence CASSMGQNTEAFF. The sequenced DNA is TGTGCCAGTAGTATGGGTCAGAACACTGAAGCTTTCTTT.